This record concerns one T cell receptor beta chain sequence. What it binds is not known. Vbeta (60) and Jbeta (13) primers were used in the PCR. The method was immunoSEQ multiplex PCR; TCRdb's version includes in-frame clones alone and lacks a portion of them. The sample consists of roughly 160,000 clones, roughly two thirds of them appearing once. Germline CDR1 SGHTA, CDR2 FQGNSA. This CDR3 spans 14 amino acids. Trimming removed 1 base from V and 6 bases from J; junction bases left unmatched: 4. Donors had nominal health at sampling but likely had unrecorded immune exposures. The data belong to a study of cytomegalovirus exposure and HLA in healthy donors. Study-wide points: In an earlier analysis, in approximately 570 donors, most V segments appeared productive either ~87% or ~30% of the time. Later examination showed HLA-associated TCR beta chains had greater clonal expansion than equally common others. TCR beta sequences numbering under 20,000 were associated with HLA alleles at 0.05 false discovery rate in a later analysis.

Specimen: PBMCs. This TCR was sampled from a woman in her thirties in good health and CMV-seronegative. The chain has TRBV7-2 and TRBJ2-7; TRBD2 matches 9 bases. The CDR3 sequence is CASSLVAGVGEQYF. In DNA, the CDR3 is TGTGCCAGCAGCTTAGTAGCGGGAGTGGGCGAGCAGTACTTC.